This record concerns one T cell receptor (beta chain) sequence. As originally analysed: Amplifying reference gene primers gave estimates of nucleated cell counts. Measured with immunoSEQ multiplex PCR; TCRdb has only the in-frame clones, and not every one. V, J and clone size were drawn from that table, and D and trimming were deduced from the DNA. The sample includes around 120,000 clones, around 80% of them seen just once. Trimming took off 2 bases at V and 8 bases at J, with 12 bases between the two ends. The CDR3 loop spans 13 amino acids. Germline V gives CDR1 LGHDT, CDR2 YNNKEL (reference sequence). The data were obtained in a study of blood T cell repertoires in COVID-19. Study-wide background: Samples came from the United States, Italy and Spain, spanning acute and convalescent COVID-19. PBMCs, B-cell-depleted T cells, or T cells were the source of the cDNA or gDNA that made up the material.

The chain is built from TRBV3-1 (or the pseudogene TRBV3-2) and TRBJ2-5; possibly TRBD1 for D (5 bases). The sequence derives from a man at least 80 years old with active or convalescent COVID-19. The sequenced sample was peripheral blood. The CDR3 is CASSQRGDATQYF. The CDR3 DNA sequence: TGTGCCAGCAGCCAAAGGGGCGACGCCACCCAGTACTTC.